This passage covers 24 T cell receptor beta chains from one sample sequenced in a study of vaccination effects on CD4 cells after COVID-19. ViraFEST assay sequencing came after antigen-specific CD4+ T cells were expanded with viral peptide pools. It was after around eleven days of culture that CD4+ T cells were isolated. Nucleocapsid antibodies stayed negative before and after vaccination, showing no earlier SARS-CoV-2 infection. TCRdb's table, derived via immunoSEQ multiplex PCR, lists solely in-frame clones and lacks some. This table holds approximately 70,000 clones, approximately 72% found once. The antigens these receptors bind are not known. The source material was CD4+ T cells from PBMCs cultured with HCoV-NL63 spike peptides, sampled before COVID-19 vaccination. Receptors were obtained from a human donor who received a COVID-19 vaccine.

The chain has TRBV7-8 and TRBJ1-4; unclear D gene. Trimming cost V 5 bases and J 8 bases, with 9 bases left between them. CDR1 is SGHVS and CDR2 is FQNEAQ in the germline V gene. This CDR3 spans 12 amino acids. The CDR3 protein is CASSDRQEKLFF. The CDR3 nucleotides read TGTGCCAGCAGCGATCGGCAGGAAAAACTGTTTTTT.

This clone was observed a few times. The chain employs TRBV5-4 and TRBJ1-1; TRBD1 matches at 7 bases. V lost 6 bases, J lost 5 bases, and 19 bases stayed unmatched. This CDR3 spans 17 amino acids. CDR1 and CDR2 (germline): SGHNT, YYREEE (reference sequence). CDR3 nucleotides: TGTGCCAGCACCACAAACCCTAGGGGGCCGGTGGGGACTGAAGCTTTCTTT. Amino acid sequence: CASTTNPRGPVGTEAFF.

CDR3 DNA sequence: TGTGCCAGCAGCTCGGACAGGGACGCCGCCGATGAGCAGTTCTTC. Its translation is CASSSDRDAADEQFF. The chain has TRBV11-2 and TRBJ2-1; 8 bases align to TRBD1. J lost 8 bases, V lost 4 bases, and 10 bases had no gene match. The CDR3 contains 15 residues. The V gene's germline CDR1 is SGHAT and CDR2 FQNNGV.

The chain combines TRBV20-1 with TRBJ2-1; no clear D gene. This CDR3 is 11 amino acids long. Trimming stripped 4 bases from V and 6 bases from J, with 7 bases between. Germline loops: CDR1 DFQATT, CDR2 SNEGSKA (reference sequence). Written as DNA, the CDR3 is TGCAGTGCTACACCTATCAATGAGCAGTTCTTC. This codes for CSATPINEQFF.

The chain joins TRBV6-1 to TRBJ2-7; tentative D call: TRBD1 (5 bases). Germline CDR1 and CDR2: MNHNS and SASEGT. Trimming left V 2 bases short and J 3 bases short, with 11 bases between. The CDR3 extends over 14 amino acids. The CDR3 region is CASSERAGNYEQYV. The CDR3 nucleotides read TGTGCCAGCAGTGAAAGGGCAGGGAACTACGAGCAGTACGTC.

The chain recombines TRBV4-1 with TRBJ2-7; a possible D gene is TRBD1 (6 bases). The germline gives CDR1 MGHRA, CDR2 YSYEKL. Between the trimmed V and J ends, which lost 0 bases and 6 bases, there was a span of 12 bases. The CDR3 has 14 residues. The CDR3 spells CASSQDSSGAEQYV. The CDR3 region has the DNA TGCGCCAGCAGCCAAGATTCTTCAGGGGCCGAGCAGTACGTC.

This chain connects TRBV6-5 to TRBJ2-7; D ambiguous. The CDR3 sequence is 12 residues long. V was clipped by 5 bases and J by 7 bases, with 12 bases between them. CDR1 MNHEY and CDR2 SVGAGI come from the germline V gene. CDR3 residues: CASSPRLGEQYV. The CDR3 DNA reads as TGTGCCAGCAGTCCTCGACTCGGGGAGCAGTACGTC.

The chain has TRBV7-8 and TRBJ2-1, with 11 bases identical to TRBD2. V trimming: 5 bases; J trimming: 5 bases; junction bases outside the gene matches: 2. CDR1 is SGHVS, CDR2 FQNEAQ, per germline. The CDR3 runs 14 residues. Here the CDR3 reads CASSPGLADNEQFF. The CDR3 DNA sequence: TGTGCCAGCAGCCCGGGACTAGCGGACAATGAGCAGTTCTTC.

This chain links TRBV2 with TRBJ1-2; the D is unclear. Germline assignment: CDR1 SNHLY and CDR2 FYNNEI. The CDR3 extends over 15 amino acids. Trimming shortened V by 6 bases and J by 4 bases, and 18 bases separated the two germline ends. CDR3 sequence reads: CASRFDEIPSYGYTF. CDR3 DNA: TGTGCCAGCAGATTTGATGAGATTCCCTCCTATGGCTACACCTTC.

The chain combines TRBV11-1 with TRBJ2-5, with 8 bases identical to TRBD2. Trimming cost V 5 bases and J 2 bases; bases outside gene matches: 4. The CDR3 runs 14 residues. The germline V gene has CDR1 SGHAT and CDR2 FQDESV (reference sequence). CDR3 amino acids: CASSPGLGQETQYF. CDR3 nucleotides: TGTGCCAGCAGCCCGGGACTAGGGCAAGAGACCCAGTACTTC. Supplemented by reference TRBV11-1 and TRBJ2-5, the full variable domain reads EAEVAQSPRYKITEKSQAVAFWCDPISGHATLYWYRQILGQGPELLVQFQDESVVDDSQLPKDRFSAERLKGVDSTLKIQPAELGDSAMYLCASSPGLGQETQYFGPGTRLLVL.

CDR3 in DNA: TGTGCCAGCAGCTTGGCAGATACGCAGTATTTT. The encoded protein is CASSLADTQYF. The chain recombines TRBV5-8 with TRBJ2-3, with D unclear. The CDR3 is 11 residues long. Germline CDR1 SGHTS, CDR2 YDEGEE. Between the trimmed V and J ends, which lost 0 bases and 4 bases, there was a span of 0 bases.

This chain's CDR3 is CSASKSYSNQPQHF. CDR3 nucleotides: TGCAGTGCTAGTAAGAGCTATAGCAATCAGCCCCAGCATTTT. The chain carries TRBV20-1 and TRBJ1-5; D is unresolved. V was trimmed by 3 bases and J by 0 bases, leaving 9 bases between them. Germline V gene data show CDR1 as DFQATT and CDR2 as SNEGSKA (reference sequence). The CDR3 is 14 amino acids.

This chain uses TRBV7-7 with TRBJ2-5, with TRBD2 identical over 8 bases. The CDR3 totals 15 residues. V lost 5 bases to trimming and J lost 5 bases; unmatched junction nucleotides: 10. Germline V gene sequence: CDR1 SSHAT, CDR2 FNYEAQ (reference sequence). CDR3 nucleotides: TGTGCCAGCAGCCCGGGGGGGACGGGCAGGGAGACCCAGTACTTC. It codes for CASSPGGTGRETQYF.

CDR3 DNA: TGTGCCAGCAGCGAAGATCGGGTAACGGACACCGGGGAGCTGTTTTTT. Protein sequence: CASSEDRVTDTGELFF. J is TRBJ2-2 and V is TRBV7-3; D gene unclear. Germline V gene data show CDR1 as SGHTA and CDR2 as FQGTGA. V lost 5 bases and J 3 bases, leaving 16 bases between the germline ends. The CDR3 runs 16 residues.

The chain is built from TRBV3-1 (or the pseudogene TRBV3-2) and TRBJ1-3; the D is unclear. In germline, CDR1 is LGHDT, CDR2 YNNKEL (reference sequence). The CDR3 loop spans 12 amino acids. V was cut by 2 bases and J by 4 bases, with 3 bases left in between. CDR3 sequence reads: CASSQLGNTIYF. Written as DNA, the CDR3 is TGTGCCAGCAGCCAACTCGGAAACACCATATATTTT.

This sequence joins TRBV7-2 and TRBJ2-7, with no clear D. The CDR3 contains 16 residues. Trimming took 1 base from V and 2 from J, leaving 15 bases between them. CDR1 is SGHTA, CDR2 FQGNSA, per germline. CDR3 protein: CASSLEGFRTTYEQYV. In DNA, the CDR3 is TGTGCCAGCAGCTTAGAAGGTTTCAGGACCACCTACGAGCAGTACGTC.

There are a few counts of this clone. V and J are TRBV5-8 and TRBJ2-3; weak D call: TRBD2 (6 bases). The CDR3 totals 15 residues. Germline CDR1 reads SGHTS; CDR2 reads YDEGEE. Trimming left V 7 bases short and J 0 bases short, with 15 bases between. The CDR3 coding sequence is TGTGCCAGCCCGAGTTTGGGACTTAGCACAGATACGCAGTATTTT. Protein: CASPSLGLSTDTQYF. The complete variable domain, with remaining parts taken from reference TRBV5-8 and TRBJ2-3, reads EAGVTQSPTHLIKTRGQQATLRCSPISGHTSVYWYQQALGLGLQFLLWYDEGEERNRGNFPPRFSGRQFPNYSSELNVNALELEDSALYLCASPSLGLSTDTQYFGPGTRLTVL.

This clone was seen only a few times. V gene TRBV9 combines with J gene TRBJ2-2; D is unresolved. Trimming cost V 4 bases and J 4 bases, with 14 bases left between them. The CDR3 length is 15 residues. The germline V gene has CDR1 SGDLS and CDR2 YYNGEE. The CDR3 region is CASSPGPPGTGELFF. CDR3 nucleotide sequence: TGTGCCAGCAGCCCCGGACCTCCGGGCACCGGGGAGCTGTTTTTT.

The chain recombines TRBV6-4 with TRBJ2-7; D unresolved. V lost 0 bases, J lost 4 bases, and 7 bases lay in between. From germline, CDR1 is MRHNA and CDR2 SNTAGT. This CDR3 has 13 residues. The chain's CDR3 is CASSDSWGYEQYV. CDR3 sequence (DNA): TGTGCCAGCAGTGACTCCTGGGGTTACGAGCAGTACGTC.

The chain recombines TRBV5-1 with TRBJ2-3, with D perhaps matching TRBD1 (7 bases). CDR1 is SGHRS and CDR2 is YFSETQ in the germline V gene. This CDR3 has 15 residues. The ends were cut back, 7 bases at V and 0 bases at J, with 15 bases in the middle. The CDR3 is CASVTEGASTDTQYF. The DNA for the CDR3 is TGCGCCAGCGTCACGGAGGGGGCTAGCACAGATACGCAGTATTTT.

This sequence joins TRBV5-1 and TRBJ2-2; TRBD2 aligns across 7 bases. Germline assignment: CDR1 SGHRS and CDR2 YFSETQ. The J segment lost 0 bases and the V segment lost 0 bases, leaving 2 bases of the junction unmatched. The CDR3 has 16 amino acids. The DNA of the CDR3 is TGCGCCAGCAGCTTGGTGGCGGGGGCGAACACCGGGGAGCTGTTTTTT. Its translation: CASSLVAGANTGELFF.

The chain carries TRBV6-4 and TRBJ1-3; 8 bases line up with TRBD1. In germline, CDR1 is MRHNA, CDR2 SNTAGT. The V gene end was trimmed by 6 bases and the J gene end by 2 bases; junction bases not matched to a gene: 9. The CDR3 length is 16 residues. CDR3 in DNA: TGTGCCAGCAGACCGGACAGGGCAGGGGCTGGAAACACCATATATTTT. It translates to CASRPDRAGAGNTIYF.

The chain uses TRBV9 and TRBJ2-5, with 7 bases aligning to TRBD1. With V trimmed by 4 bases and J by 4 bases, 13 bases remained unmatched. Germline V gene sequence: CDR1 SGDLS, CDR2 YYNGEE. The CDR3 is made up of 16 amino acids. The CDR3 nucleotides read TGTGCCAGCAGCCTCCGAGGGGGCCAAAATCTAGAGACCCAGTACTTC. Amino acid sequence: CASSLRGGQNLETQYF.

The rearrangement joins TRBV3-1 (or the pseudogene TRBV3-2) to TRBJ1-1; D is undetermined. CDR1 and CDR2 from the germline V gene are LGHDT and YNNKEL (reference sequence). The CDR3 consists of 15 residues. The ends were cut back, 1 base at V and 9 bases at J, with 18 bases in the middle. The CDR3: CASSQVSYVLPQAFF. The DNA for the CDR3 is TGTGCCAGCAGCCAAGTCTCTTATGTGCTTCCGCAAGCTTTCTTT.